This TCR beta chain was observed in a study of CD8+CD57+ T cells in acquired aplastic anemia (dated by TCRdb to 2016 to 2018). Study-level background: On average, sorted CD4+ and CD8+ cells yielded around 3.5 ug of extracted DNA, with a range of roughly 0.17 to 27.4 ug. Healthy donor samples averaged approximately 9.8 million reads for CD4+ and 11.0 million for CD8+ cells.

Measured from the cysteine to the phenylalanine, the CDR3 is 13 residues long. Only CDR3 DNA remains: 39 bases, in frame from the first base. Reading the germline V gene (reference sequence) gives CDR1 DFQATT and CDR2 SNEGSKA. V is pared back by 6 bases and J by 0 bases, with 11 bases lying between the germline termini. For this clonotype: The antigen it recognizes is unknown. No much larger clone exists at a distance of one base, and base qualities are not known.

Genomic DNA was used as template for profiling of TCR beta VDJ combinations and CDR3 sequences. An Illumina HiSeq 2000 was the platform used for TCR repertoire sequencing. Turning to the authors' computational methods: TRBV/TRBJ rearrangement plots, CDR3 size and DJ length profiles, and Simpson's diversity index were used to assess repertoires. The most abundant DNA sequence in the deep sequencing data was taken as the immunodominant clone. CDR3 amino acid sequences were screened for sharing across subjects and compared with published repertoires and the VDJdb database. Using fastp trimming at Q25 and MiXCR clonotype assembly, TCRdb reanalyzed the public sequencing data and kept in-frame beta chains. A single entry per CDR3 protein holds the most common genes and DNA from its merged rows. The V and J calls come from TCRdb's annotation, not from the publication. The sample data list about 48,000 distinct CDR3 sequences, and around 69% of these were observed just once. The ten most abundant clones make up around 34% of the sample.

In the study, sorted CD4+ and CD8+ blood T cells from patients with severe aplastic anemia and from healthy subjects underwent deep sequencing of TCR repertoires. Ficoll-Paque density gradient centrifugation was used to isolate peripheral blood mononuclear cells. Before DNA was extracted, CD4+ and CD8+ T cells were sorted using either FACS or magnetic beads. The paper as a whole reports these results and caveats: Roughly 30 CD8+ CDR3 sequences were found to be shared between patients and controls, but these sequences appeared to be highly expressed in patients and within the immunodominant clones of the patients. Between patients and healthy controls, no significant difference in CD8+ Simpson's diversity was found (P=0.060).

Rearrangement joined TRBV20-1 to TRBJ1-2, with no D gene named confidently. The sample was sorted CD4+, CD8+, or CD8+CD57+ T cells (not recorded which) from PBMCs. This receptor was obtained from a human donor in good health, serving as a control. The CDR3 protein is CSADSVSNYGYTF. The nucleotide sequence is given as TGCAGTGCCGATTCAGTCTCTAACTATGGCTACACCTTC.